This T cell receptor (beta chain) was observed in a study of T-cell memory formation after mild COVID-19. TCRdb itself ran the 5' RACE reads through MiXCR, one entry per CDR3 protein. The sample lists approximately 89,000 distinct CDR3 sequences; around 27% were seen once. The germline CDR1 and CDR2 sequences are SGHTA and FQGTGA. Trimming removed 5 bases from V and 7 bases from J; junction bases left unmatched: 16. The CDR3 is made up of 16 amino acids. This TCR was sampled from a man between 18 and 35 years old who had mild COVID-19 (a few samples of this study predate the infection). Cell type and time point are not known. Specimen: PBMCs or a T cell subset sorted from them (not recorded which). The chain recombines TRBV7-3 with TRBJ2-5; the match to TRBD1 covers 7 bases. CDR3 in amino acids: CASSPFPGQVWGTQYF. The CDR3 DNA is TGTGCCAGCAGCCCCTTCCCCGGACAGGTCTGGGGGACCCAGTACTTC. Full variable domain (outside the CDR3, taken from reference TRBV7-3 and TRBJ2-5): GAGVSQTPSNKVTEKGKYVELRCDPISGHTALYWYRQSLGQGPEFLIYFQGTGAADDSGLPNDRFFAVRPEGSVSTLKIQRTERGDSAVYLCASSPFPGQVWGTQYFGPGTRLLVL.